This T cell receptor (beta chain) was obtained from a study of response to subunit inactivated influenza vaccine. General study points: With each seasonal influenza vaccination, the authors suggested, few new T cells are recruited.

One entry per CDR3 protein results from TCRdb running MiXCR on the RT-PCR reads. The sample holds hundreds of thousands of distinct CDR3 sequences, less than 8% seen once. The CDR3 loop spans 12 amino acids. V was clipped by 6 bases and J by 2 bases, with 8 bases between them. The germline V gene encodes CDR1 MNHEY and CDR2 SVGAGI. As to this clonotype: The antigen remains undetermined.

The sequencing used PBMCs from blood, collected about 24 months after vaccination. This sequence originates from a man between 50 and 70 years old who received an inactivated influenza vaccine. This chain joins TRBV6-5 and TRBJ2-7; D not resolved. This CDR3 reads CASRTPTYEQYF. CDR3 DNA: TGTGCCAGCAGGACTCCCACCTACGAGCAGTACTTC.